This T cell receptor (beta chain) originates from a study of T-cell memory formation after mild COVID-19. Each CDR3 protein is one row after TCRdb ran MiXCR on the 5' RACE reads. The table has about 270,000 distinct CDR3 sequences, roughly a sixth seen once; the top ten hold roughly 21%. V was pared by 3 bases and J by 2 bases, with 11 bases between. This CDR3 region has 14 residues. Germline V lookup: CDR1 DFQATT, CDR2 SNEGSKA (reference sequence). Material: PBMCs or a T cell subset sorted from them (not recorded which). This rearrangement joins TRBV20-1 to TRBJ1-5, with unresolved D. This TCR derives from a man between 18 and 35 years old who had mild COVID-19 (a few samples of this study predate the infection). Cell type and time point are not known. The CDR3 is CSASRHEGNQPQHF. CDR3 sequence (DNA): TGCAGTGCTAGCCGGCACGAAGGCAATCAGCCCCAGCATTTT.